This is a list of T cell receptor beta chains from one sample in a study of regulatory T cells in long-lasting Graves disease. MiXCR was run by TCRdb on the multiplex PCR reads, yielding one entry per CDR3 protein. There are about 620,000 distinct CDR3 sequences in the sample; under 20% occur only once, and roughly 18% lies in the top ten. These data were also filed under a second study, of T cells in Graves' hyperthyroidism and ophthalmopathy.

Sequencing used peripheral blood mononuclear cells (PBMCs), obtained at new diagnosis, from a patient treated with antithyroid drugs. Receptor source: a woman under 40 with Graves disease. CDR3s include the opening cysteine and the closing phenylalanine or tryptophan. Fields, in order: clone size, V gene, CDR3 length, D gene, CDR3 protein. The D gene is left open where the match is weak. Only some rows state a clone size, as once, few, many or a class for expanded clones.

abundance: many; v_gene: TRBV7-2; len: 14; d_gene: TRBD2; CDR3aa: CASRPLAGIDTQYF
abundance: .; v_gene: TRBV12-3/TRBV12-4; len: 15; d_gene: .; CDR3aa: CASSLGGLAAGELFF
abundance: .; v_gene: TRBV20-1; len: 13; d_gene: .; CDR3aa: CSASTVFGNTIYF
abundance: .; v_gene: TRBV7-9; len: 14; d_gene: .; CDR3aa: CASSATGAKNIQYF
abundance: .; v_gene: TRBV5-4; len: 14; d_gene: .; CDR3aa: CASSLDQGPYEQYF
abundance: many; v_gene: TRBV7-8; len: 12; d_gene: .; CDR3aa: CASSLSGYTQYF
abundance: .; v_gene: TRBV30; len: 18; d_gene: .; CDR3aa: CAWSWTPGRFLNTGELFF
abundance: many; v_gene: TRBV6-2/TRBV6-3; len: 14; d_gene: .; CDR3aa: CASSYRQRAYEQYF
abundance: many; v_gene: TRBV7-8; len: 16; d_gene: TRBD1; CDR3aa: CASSLTGQVRTDTQYF
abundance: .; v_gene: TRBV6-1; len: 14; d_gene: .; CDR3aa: CASSERSYTGELFF
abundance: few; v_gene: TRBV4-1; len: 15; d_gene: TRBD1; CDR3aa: CASSQGPGQREKLFF
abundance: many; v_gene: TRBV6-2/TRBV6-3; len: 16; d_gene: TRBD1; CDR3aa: CASSYSTRTGRNEQFF
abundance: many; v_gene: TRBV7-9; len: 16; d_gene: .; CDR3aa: CASSLGHELGTDTQYF
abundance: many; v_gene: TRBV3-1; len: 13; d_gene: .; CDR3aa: CASSQEPLPKLFF
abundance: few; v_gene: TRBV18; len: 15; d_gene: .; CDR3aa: CASSRVGWENTEAFF
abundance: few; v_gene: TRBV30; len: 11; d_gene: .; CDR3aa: CAWDGRYEQYF
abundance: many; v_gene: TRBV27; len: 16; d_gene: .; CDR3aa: CASSFEARIMNTEAFF
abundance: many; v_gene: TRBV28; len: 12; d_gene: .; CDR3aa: CASSLLAQPQHF
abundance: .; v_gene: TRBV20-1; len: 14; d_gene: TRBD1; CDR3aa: CSAGSTGIGGPLHF
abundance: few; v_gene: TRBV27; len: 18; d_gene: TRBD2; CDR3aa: CASSLLFRGLDWAGELFF
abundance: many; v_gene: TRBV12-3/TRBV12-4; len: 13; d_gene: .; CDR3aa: CASSRSGQETQYF
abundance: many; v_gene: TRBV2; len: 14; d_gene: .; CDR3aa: CASSEFSSNQPQHF
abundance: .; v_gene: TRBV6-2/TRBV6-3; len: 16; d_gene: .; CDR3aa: CASRRSTVLNTGELFF
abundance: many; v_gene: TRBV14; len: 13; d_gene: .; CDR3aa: CASSQYRNYEQFF
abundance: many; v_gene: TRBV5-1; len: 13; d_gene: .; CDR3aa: CASSLTSFNEQFF
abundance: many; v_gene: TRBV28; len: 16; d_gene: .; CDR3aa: CASSFLAYSSYNEQFF
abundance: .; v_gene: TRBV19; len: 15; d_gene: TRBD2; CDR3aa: CASSIASGLSYEQYF
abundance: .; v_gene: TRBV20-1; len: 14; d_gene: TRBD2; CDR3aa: CRAEAGGPGNEQFF
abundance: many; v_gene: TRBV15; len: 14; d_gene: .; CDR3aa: CATSRVGGSAEAFF
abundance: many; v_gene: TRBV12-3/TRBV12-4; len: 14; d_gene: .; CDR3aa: CASSAETGGYGYTF
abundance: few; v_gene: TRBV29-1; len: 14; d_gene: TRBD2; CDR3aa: CSVTGLADKETQYF
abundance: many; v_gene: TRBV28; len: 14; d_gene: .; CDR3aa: CASRRGVSYNEQFF
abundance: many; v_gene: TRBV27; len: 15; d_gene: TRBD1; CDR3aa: CASSATGGASDTQYF
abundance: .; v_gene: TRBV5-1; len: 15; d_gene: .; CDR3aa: CASSPLGPQNTEAFF
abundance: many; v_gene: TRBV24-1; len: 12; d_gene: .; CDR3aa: CATSDPNQPQHF
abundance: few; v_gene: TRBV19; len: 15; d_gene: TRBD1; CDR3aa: CASSIGQGNTGELFF
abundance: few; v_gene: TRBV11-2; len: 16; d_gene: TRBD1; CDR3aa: CASSIYGQGLRNEQFF
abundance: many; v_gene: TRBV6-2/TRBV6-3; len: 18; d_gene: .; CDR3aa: CASSYSYPGRTNTGELFF
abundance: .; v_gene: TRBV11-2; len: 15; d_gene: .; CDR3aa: CANSLDFGVPGAQFF
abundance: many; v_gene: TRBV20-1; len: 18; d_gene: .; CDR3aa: CSASSHFFDRSSSYEQYF
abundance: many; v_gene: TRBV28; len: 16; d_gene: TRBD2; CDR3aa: CASSSLWTSGSKRQYF
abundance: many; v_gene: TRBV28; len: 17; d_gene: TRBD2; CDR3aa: CASSRPGLAGVPYEQYF
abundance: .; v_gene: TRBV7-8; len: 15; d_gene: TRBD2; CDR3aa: CASTGGEYLTDTQYF
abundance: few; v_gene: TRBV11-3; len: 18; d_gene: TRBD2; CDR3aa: CASSLGGNLAGSPNEQFF
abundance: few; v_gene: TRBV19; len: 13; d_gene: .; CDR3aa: CASSIPPLETQYF
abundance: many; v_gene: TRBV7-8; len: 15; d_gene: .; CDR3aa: CASSSYLATQETQYF
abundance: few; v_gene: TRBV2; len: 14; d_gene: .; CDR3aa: CASSEAVAGLGYTF
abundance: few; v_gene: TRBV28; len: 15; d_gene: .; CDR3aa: CASSLWNRAGNTIYF
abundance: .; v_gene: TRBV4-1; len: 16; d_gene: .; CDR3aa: CASSQEYRELGTAQYF
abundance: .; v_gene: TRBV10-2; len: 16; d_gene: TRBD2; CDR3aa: CASSGAGLAGSDEQFF
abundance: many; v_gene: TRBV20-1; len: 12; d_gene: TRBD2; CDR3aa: CSARSSGETQYF
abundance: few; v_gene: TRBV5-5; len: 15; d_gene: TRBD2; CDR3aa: CASSLGSGSTDEQFF
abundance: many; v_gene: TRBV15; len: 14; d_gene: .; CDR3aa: CATRGVSTSGELFF
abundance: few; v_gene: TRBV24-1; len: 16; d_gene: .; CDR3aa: CATSDLPGLLGETQYF
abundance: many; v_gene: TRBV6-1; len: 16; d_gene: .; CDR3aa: CASRPLDRLRGDEQYF
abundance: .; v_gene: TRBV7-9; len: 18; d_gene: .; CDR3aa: CASSFPLEGRANTGELFF
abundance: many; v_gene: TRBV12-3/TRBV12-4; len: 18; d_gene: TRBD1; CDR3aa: CASSFAPWQGGANYGYTF
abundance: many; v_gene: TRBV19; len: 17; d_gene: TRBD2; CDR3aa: CASSRKSSGTNTGELFF
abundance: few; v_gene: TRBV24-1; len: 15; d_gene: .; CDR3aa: CATSARDRDLYGYTF